This T cell receptor beta chain is from a study of Graves' ophthalmopathy and Graves' hyperthyroidism. Study findings and constraints: Among thyroid clonotypes expanded above 0.001 frequency, most also appeared in blood.

With respect to this clonotype: Its antigen is still unknown.

No progression to ophthalmopathy over 18 months defined stable hyperthyroidism. V shed 3 bases and J shed 5 bases, with 13 bases lying between them. CDR3 length: 14 amino acids. Using RNA transcripts, the TCR beta CDR3 regions were amplified. In the first round, RT-PCR was carried out with HTBI primers, and a multiplex PCR formed the second round. From the multiplex PCR reads, TCRdb called clonotypes with MiXCR, one entry per CDR3 protein. Of about 620,000 distinct CDR3 sequences listed, about 20% are singletons. The genes are TRBV12-3 or TRBV12-4 and TRBJ1-1, with D perhaps matching TRBD1 (6 bases). The TCR comes from a woman younger than 30 with stable Graves' hyperthyroidism. Some clones in this sample may be carry-over from other donors' samples. Sequences were obtained from peripheral blood. CDR3 nucleotides: TGTGCCAGCAGTTTCTCCAGGGGTGGGACTGAAGCTTTCTTT. Residues: CASSFSRGGTEAFF.